This T cell receptor beta chain was sequenced during a study of Ad26.COV2.S vaccination and SARS-CoV-2 variants. Study in general: The trial was COV1001 and the donor's arm was Ad26.COV2.S. Study-wide points: Those who received the vaccine showed greater spike-specific TCR breadth than those given placebo.

Profiling relied on immunoSEQ multiplex PCR, and the TCRdb table lists in-frame clones only, not all of them. In the table there are more than 250,000 clones, roughly 86% of which are singletons. The germline V gene has CDR1 MGHRA and CDR2 YSYEKL. Trimming shortened V by 0 bases and J by 9 bases, and 16 bases separated the two germline ends. The CDR3 extends over 15 amino acids. In the case of this clone: Its antigen is still unknown.

Treatment reported: some 19 received Ad26.COV2.S at low or high dose, single or two shots; roughly five received placebo; per-sample allocation not given. Samples came from day 63 after the first vaccine or placebo injection. The sequence derives from a person between 18 and 59 years old who received the Ad26.COV2.S COVID-19 vaccine or a placebo. The chain has TRBV4-1 and TRBJ2-3; perhaps TRBD2 as D (7 bases). The sequences come from peripheral blood, collected in a trial of Ad26.COV2.S vaccine versus placebo. The CDR3 spells CASSQEGGAKGTQYF. As DNA, the CDR3 is TGCGCCAGCAGCCAAGAAGGGGGGGCTAAGGGCACGCAGTATTTT.